These 8 T cell receptor beta chains were all obtained from the same sample, sequenced in a study of PD-L1 blockade in urothelial cancer. The assay was immunoSEQ multiplex PCR, and TCRdb's table has in-frame clones only and misses some. The table records 70,000 to 85,000 clones, approximately 80% of them present only once. Material: PBMCs, obtained around atezolizumab (anti-PD-L1) treatment. These receptors were taken from a man aged 70-80 years with urothelial cancer.

The chain employs TRBV2 and TRBJ1-1; D perhaps matches TRBD1 (6 bases). Germline V gene lookup returns CDR1 SNHLY and CDR2 FYNNEI. V lost 3 bases and J lost 4, with 12 bases in between. The CDR3 totals 14 residues. This chain's CDR3 is CASSDRGVGTEAFF. The CDR3 DNA sequence: TGTGCCAGCAGTGACAGGGGTGTGGGCACTGAAGCTTTCTTT.

The chain combines TRBV6-6 with TRBJ2-5, with TRBD1 matching over 9 bases. The V segment lost 2 bases and the J segment 5 bases; nucleotides outside the gene matches: 3. The CDR3 sequence is 14 residues long. Germline lookup yields CDR1 MNHNY and CDR2 SVGAGI (reference sequence). CDR3 sequence: CASSYTQGAETQYF. For the CDR3, the DNA is TGTGCCAGCAGTTACACACAGGGGGCGGAGACCCAGTACTTC.

The gene calls are TRBV10-3 and TRBJ2-3; TRBD2 matches at 12 bases. There are 15 residues in the CDR3. Per the germline V gene, CDR1 is ENHRY and CDR2 is SYGVKD. Trimming at V came to 2 bases and at J to 7 bases, leaving 4 bases not matched to a gene. CDR3 in DNA: TGTGCCATCAGTGAGGCTAGCGGGGGGGTACATACGCAGTATTTT. This translates into CAISEASGGVHTQYF.

This chain links TRBV28 with TRBJ2-2; 11 bases align to TRBD2. This CDR3 contains 23 residues. Germline CDR1 MDHEN, CDR2 SYDVKM. The ends lost 6 bases at V and 1 base at J; junction bases unmatched: 25. CDR3 DNA sequence: TGTGCCAGCAGCAAGCGGTGGGCATACTATAGCGGGAGGGCCAGGTTGAACACCGGGGAGCTGTTTTTT. Protein: CASSKRWAYYSGRARLNTGELFF.

The V gene is TRBV5-1, the J gene TRBJ1-2; 8 nucleotides align to TRBD1. The CDR3 loop spans 15 amino acids. The V gene end was trimmed by 0 bases and the J gene end by 7 bases; junction bases not matched to a gene: 8. CDR1 SGHRS and CDR2 YFSETQ come from the germline V gene. CDR3 sequence (DNA): TGCGCCAGCAGCTTGGGAGGACAGGGAGGGAGTGGCTACACCTTC. Protein: CASSLGGQGGSGYTF. Together with reference TRBV5-1 and TRBJ1-2, the CDR3 gives the full variable domain: KAGVTQTPRYLIKTRGQQVTLSCSPISGHRSVSWYQQTPGQGLQFLFEYFSETQRNKGNFPGRFSGRQFSNSRSEMNVSTLELGDSALYLCASSLGGQGGSGYTFGSGTRLTVV.

This clone was seen only once. The chain recombines TRBV11-2 with TRBJ2-7; maybe TRBD2 (5 bases). Trimming left V 5 bases short and J 2 bases short, with 13 bases between. Germline V gene data show CDR1 as SGHAT and CDR2 as FQNNGV. The CDR3 sequence is 14 residues long. The CDR3 DNA sequence: TGTGCCAGCAGCCCATTTCGGCGGGCCTACGAGCAGTACTTC. Its protein product is CASSPFRRAYEQYF.

A few counts support this clone. The J gene is TRBJ2-7, the V gene TRBV10-3; 7 bases line up with TRBD1. Germline assignment: CDR1 ENHRY and CDR2 SYGVKD. This CDR3 spans 12 amino acids. V dropped 11 bases and J dropped 3; count of bases not matched to a gene: 7. In DNA form, the CDR3 reads TGTGCCGTGGGGACAGACCTCTACGAGCAGTACTTC. Protein sequence: CAVGTDLYEQYF.

The genes are TRBV9 and TRBJ2-7; D is possibly TRBD2 (6 bases). The CDR3 is 14 amino acids. Trimming pared 3 bases from V and 1 base from J, leaving 11 bases between. Germline assignment: CDR1 SGDLS and CDR2 YYNGEE. The DNA for the CDR3 is TGTGCCAGCAGCGCCCTCGGGAGTTCCTACGAGCAGTACTTC. Residues: CASSALGSSYEQYF. The full variable domain, in which reference TRBV9 and TRBJ2-7 provide the parts outside the CDR3, is DSGVTQTPKHLITATGQRVTLRCSPRSGDLSVYWYQQSLDQGLQFLIQYYNGEERAKGNILERFSAQQFPDLHSELNLSSLELGDSALYFCASSALGSSYEQYFGPGTRLTVT.